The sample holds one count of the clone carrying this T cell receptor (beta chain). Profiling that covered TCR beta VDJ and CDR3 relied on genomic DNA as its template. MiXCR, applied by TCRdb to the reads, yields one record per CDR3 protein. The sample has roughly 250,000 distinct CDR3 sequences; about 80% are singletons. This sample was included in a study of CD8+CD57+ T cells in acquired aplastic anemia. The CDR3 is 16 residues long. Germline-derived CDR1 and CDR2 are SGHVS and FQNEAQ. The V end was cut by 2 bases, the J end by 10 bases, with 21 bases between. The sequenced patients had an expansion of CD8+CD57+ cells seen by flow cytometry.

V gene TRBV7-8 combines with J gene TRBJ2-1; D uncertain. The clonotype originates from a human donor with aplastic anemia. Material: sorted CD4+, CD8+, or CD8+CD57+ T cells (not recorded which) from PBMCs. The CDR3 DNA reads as TGTGCCAGCAGCTTACCAAGAGGCGCCGAGACGCAGGAGCAGTTCTTC. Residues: CASSLPRGAETQEQFF.